Listed here are 27 T cell receptor beta chains from one sample, sequenced in a study of radiotherapy plus CTLA-4 blockade in lung cancer. The assay was immunoSEQ multiplex PCR, and TCRdb's table has in-frame clones only and misses some. The sample holds 35,000 to 45,000 clones, around 70% seen once. Specimen: peripheral blood, collected from a patient treated with radiotherapy plus ipilimumab. The receptors stem from a human donor with non-small cell lung cancer who had a partial response to radiotherapy plus ipilimumab.

The chain employs TRBV5-1 and TRBJ2-5; TRBD2 aligns across 9 bases. Germline V CDR1 and CDR2: SGHRS, YFSETQ. After removal of 4 bases from V and 3 bases from J, the junction contained 10 bases not matched to a gene. This CDR3 spans 16 amino acids. This chain's CDR3 is CASSVRTSGPEETQYF. In DNA form, the CDR3 reads TGCGCCAGCAGCGTAAGAACTAGCGGGCCCGAAGAGACCCAGTACTTC.

This chain links TRBV6-6 with TRBJ2-1; maybe TRBD2 (5 bases). Trimming left V 7 bases short and J 8 bases short, with 18 bases between. The CDR3 extends over 14 amino acids. Looked up from germline, CDR1 is MNHNY and CDR2 is SVGAGI (reference sequence). CDR3 nucleotide sequence: TGTGCCAGCATTGATAGGGCAATTAGCGATGAGCAGTTCTTC. It specifies CASIDRAISDEQFF.

The rearrangement links TRBV2 to TRBJ2-2; D might be TRBD2 (6 bases). Germline V gene lookup returns CDR1 SNHLY and CDR2 FYNNEI. Trimming removed 2 bases from V and 1 base from J, with 8 bases in between. The CDR3 totals 15 residues. CDR3 sequence (DNA): TGTGCCAGCAGTGAAAGGAGGGAGAACACCGGGGAGCTGTTTTTT. Amino acid sequence: CASSERRENTGELFF.

J is TRBJ2-2 and V is TRBV11-2, with a tentative D call TRBD1 (6 bases). There are 16 residues in the CDR3. Trimming shortened V by 4 bases and J by 5 bases, and 17 bases separated the two germline ends. Germline loops: CDR1 SGHAT, CDR2 FQNNGV. Written as DNA, the CDR3 is TGTGCCAGCAGCTCCCAGGGGTTTAGTGCTACCGGGGAGCTGTTTTTT. This sequence encodes CASSSQGFSATGELFF.

This clone showed up just a few times. The V gene is TRBV5-1, the J gene TRBJ2-7, with D perhaps matching TRBD2 (5 bases). The V and J ends lost 4 bases and 7 bases respectively, with 12 bases between them. Germline V gives CDR1 SGHRS, CDR2 YFSETQ. This CDR3 region has 12 residues. CDR3 bases: TGCGCCAGCAGCGAGGGCAGGCAAGAGCAGTACTTC. Protein: CASSEGRQEQYF.

This sequence joins TRBV7-9 and TRBJ2-7, with 8 bases aligning to TRBD1. Germline V gene data show CDR1 as SEHNR and CDR2 as FQNEAQ (reference sequence). The junction had 4 bases not matched to a gene; V was cut back by 0 bases and J by 3 bases. CDR3 length equals 15 residues. The CDR3 DNA follows: TGTGCCAGCAGCTTAGCTGAGACAGGGGACTACGAGCAGTACTTC. It yields the protein CASSLAETGDYEQYF.

This clone was picked up a small number of times. The chain combines TRBV30 with TRBJ1-6, with D unresolved. CDR1 GTSNPN and CDR2 SVGIG come from the germline V gene (reference sequence). Trimming shortened V by 0 bases and J by 5 bases, and 11 bases separated the two germline ends. CDR3 length equals 15 residues. For the CDR3, the DNA is TGTGCCTGGAGTGTAGGAGGAAGGGATAATTCACCCCTCCACTTT. It translates to CAWSVGGRDNSPLHF.

V usage is TRBV5-3 and J usage is TRBJ1-3; the D is unclear. TRBV5-3 qualifies as an ORF whose function is uncertain. This CDR3 comprises 13 residues. The germline V and J ends were trimmed by 8 bases and 0 bases, with 9 bases remaining between them. CDR3 in amino acids: CARTGDSGNTIYF. The CDR3 nucleotides are TGTGCCAGGACGGGAGACTCTGGAAACACCATATATTTT.

This clone was seen only a few times. The rearrangement links TRBV19 to TRBJ2-1; D is ambiguous. Germline V gene sequence: CDR1 LNHDA, CDR2 SQIVND (reference sequence). The V end was cut by 2 bases, the J end by 5 bases, with 13 bases between. The CDR3 is made up of 15 amino acids. CDR3 in DNA: TGTGCCAGTAGTATAACGGCTAGTGCTAACAATGAGCAGTTCTTC. Its translation is CASSITASANNEQFF.

The genes are TRBV5-8 and TRBJ1-4; D is possibly TRBD1 (5 bases). The CDR3 contains 13 residues. Germline CDR1 reads SGHTS; CDR2 reads YDEGEE. Trimming shortened V by 1 base and J by 7 bases, and 8 bases separated the two germline ends. The DNA of the CDR3 is TGTGCCAGCAGCTTGTCTGGGGCTGAAAAACTGTTTTTT. Protein: CASSLSGAEKLFF.

This clone was seen only a few times. The gene calls are TRBV10-1 and TRBJ1-1, with D perhaps TRBD1 (6 bases). V was clipped by 3 bases and J by 5 bases, with 10 bases between them. This CDR3 has 13 amino acids. Germline V CDR1 and CDR2: WNHNN, SYGVQD (reference sequence). In DNA form, the CDR3 reads TGCGCCAGCAGTGACTTCCAGGGGACTGAAGCTTTCTTT. It codes for CASSDFQGTEAFF.

V usage is TRBV15 and J usage is TRBJ2-3, with 8 bases that match TRBD1. V was pared by 2 bases and J by 3 bases, with 13 bases of the junction left unmatched. In germline, CDR1 is LNHNV, CDR2 YYDKDF (reference sequence). The CDR3 totals 18 residues. CDR3: CATSRPHLSGGMTDTQYF. For the CDR3, the DNA is TGTGCCACCAGCAGACCCCACCTCTCAGGGGGCATGACAGATACGCAGTATTTT.

J is TRBJ2-5 and V is TRBV27; possible D gene TRBD2, 6 bases. The CDR3 sequence is 14 residues long. CDR1 is MNHEY, CDR2 SMNVEV, per germline (reference sequence). Deletions cut 6 bases from V and 2 bases from J, with 13 bases between. This chain's CDR3 is CASSIAGTQETQYF. The CDR3 bases are TGTGCCAGCAGCATCGCTGGGACTCAAGAGACCCAGTACTTC.

The genes are TRBV30 and TRBJ2-7, with TRBD2 matching 10 bases. V gave up 1 base and J gave up 3 bases; unmatched junction bases: 6. This CDR3 is built from 15 residues. Germline-derived CDR1 and CDR2 are GTSNPN and SVGIG (reference sequence). The CDR3 DNA sequence: TGTGCCTGGAGTGGGTCGGGGACTAGCGTCTACGAGCAGTACTTC. This encodes CAWSGSGTSVYEQYF.

The chain combines TRBV28 with TRBJ2-1; D gene ambiguous. Germline V gene sequence: CDR1 MDHEN, CDR2 SYDVKM. V lost 3 bases and J lost 6, with 9 bases in between. The CDR3 has 13 residues. The CDR3 reads CASSFSWANEQFF. The CDR3 DNA reads TGTGCCAGCAGTTTTTCATGGGCCAATGAGCAGTTCTTC. Using reference TRBV28 and TRBJ2-1 for the parts outside the CDR3, the full variable domain is DVKVTQSSRYLVKRTGEKVFLECVQDMDHENMFWYRQDPGLGLRLIYFSYDVKMKEKGDIPEGYSVSREKKERFSLILESASTNQTSMYLCASSFSWANEQFFGPGTRLTVL.

This clone was counted a few times. The chain recombines TRBV9 with TRBJ1-6; D may be TRBD1 (5 bases). The CDR3 has 13 amino acids. Germline V gives CDR1 SGDLS, CDR2 YYNGEE. The V end was cut by 2 bases, the J end by 8 bases, with 8 bases between. Written as DNA, the CDR3 is TGTGCCAGCAGCGTTGGGGCAGATTCACCCCTCCACTTT. It encodes CASSVGADSPLHF.

In the case of this clone: Because the CDR3's place on the DNA is in doubt, the DNA is left out and the CDR3 is given as listed by TCRdb. The rearrangement links TRBV5-6 to TRBJ2-2; TRBD2 was called by the table and not checked on the DNA. The CDR3 adds up to 13 amino acids, both ends counted. The V gene's germline CDR1 is SGHDT and CDR2 YYEEEE. The CDR3 spells CASSRAGPGSCFF.

This chain uses TRBV11-2 with TRBJ2-6, with TRBD2 identical over 8 bases. CDR3 size: 18 residues. In germline, CDR1 is SGHAT, CDR2 FQNNGV. V was pared by 2 bases and J by 0 bases, with 6 bases of the junction left unmatched. CDR3 region: CASSLTGGGRSGANVLTF. Here the CDR3 DNA reads TGTGCCAGCAGCTTAACGGGCGGGGGGCGCTCTGGGGCCAACGTCCTGACTTTC.

This clone was detected only a few times. V gene TRBV2 combines with J gene TRBJ1-4; D unclear. V was shortened by 8 bases and J by 4 bases, with 8 bases between the two germline ends. This CDR3 region has 12 residues. Germline assignment: CDR1 SNHLY and CDR2 FYNNEI. For the CDR3, the DNA is TGTGCCAGCCGAAGGAGTAATGAAAAACTGTTTTTT. Protein product: CASRRSNEKLFF. Full variable domain (remainder filled in from reference TRBV2 and TRBJ1-4): EPEVTQTPSHQVTQMGQEVILRCVPISNHLYFYWYRQILGQKVEFLVSFYNNEISEKSEIFDDQFSVERPDGSNFTLKIRSTKLEDSAMYFCASRRSNEKLFFGSGTQLSVL.

V and J are TRBV2 and TRBJ1-1; a weak D match, TRBD1 (5 bases). Looked up from germline, CDR1 is SNHLY and CDR2 is FYNNEI. Trimming pared 7 bases from V and 1 base from J, leaving 10 bases between. CDR3 size: 13 residues. The CDR3 region has the DNA TGTGCCAGCATGGGGCAGCCGAACACTGAAGCTTTCTTT. Encoded protein: CASMGQPNTEAFF.

This chain joins TRBV6-1 and TRBJ2-3, with a possible D match to TRBD1 (5 bases). V dropped 8 bases and J dropped 0 bases, with 12 bases sitting between them. Germline V lookup: CDR1 MNHNS, CDR2 SASEGT. This CDR3 has 14 amino acids. DNA for the CDR3: TGTGCCAGCCAAGGCAGGGTTAGCACAGATACGCAGTATTTT. Amino acids: CASQGRVSTDTQYF.

The chain carries TRBV29-1 and TRBJ2-1; TRBD2 matches at 10 bases. V lost 6 bases and J lost 3; bases outside the gene matches: 5. The length of the CDR3 is 14 residues. Germline V CDR1 and CDR2: SQVTM, ANQGSEA. The CDR3 region is CSVVAGGLYNEQFF. Written as DNA, the CDR3 is TGCAGCGTCGTAGCGGGAGGCCTCTACAATGAGCAGTTCTTC.

The rearrangement joins TRBV7-6 to TRBJ2-7, with D perhaps TRBD1 (7 bases). V lost 5 bases to trimming and J lost 7 bases, with 15 bases between them. Germline lookup yields CDR1 SGHVS and CDR2 FNYEAQ. The CDR3 covers 13 residues. CDR3 bases: TGTGCCAGCAGCCCAGGGCGGGGACAGGAGCAGTACTTC. Its protein is CASSPGRGQEQYF.

This clone was counted a few times. CDR3 nucleotide sequence: TGTGCCATCAGTGAGAGTGGAGCGGGACAACCTTACAATGAGCAGTTCTTC. It is translated as CAISESGAGQPYNEQFF. J is TRBJ2-1 and V is TRBV10-3, with TRBD2 as a possible D gene (7 bases). The CDR3 has 17 residues. V was clipped by 2 bases and J by 4 bases, with 18 bases between them. Per germline, CDR1 ENHRY and CDR2 SYGVKD.

CDR3 sequence: CASSFPGNTEAFF. DNA of the CDR3: TGTGCCAGCAGCTTTCCGGGGAACACTGAAGCTTTCTTT. The V call is TRBV5-8, the J call TRBJ1-1; no clear D. The CDR3 is 13 residues long. Germline-derived CDR1 and CDR2 are SGHTS and YDEGEE. V was cut by 2 bases and J by 1 base, with 6 bases left in between. Variable domain in full (rest from reference TRBV5-8 and TRBJ1-1): EAGVTQSPTHLIKTRGQQATLRCSPISGHTSVYWYQQALGLGLQFLLWYDEGEERNRGNFPPRFSGRQFPNYSSELNVNALELEDSALYLCASSFPGNTEAFFGQGTRLTVV.

This clone was counted a few times. The chain is built from TRBV13 and TRBJ2-7; 9 bases map to TRBD1. The CDR3 length is 15 residues. V lost 0 bases, J lost 5 bases, and 5 bases stayed unmatched. Germline CDR1 PRHDT, CDR2 FYEKMQ (reference sequence). The CDR3 coding sequence is TGTGCCAGCAGCTTAGGAGGGACAGGGAGCCACGAGCAGTACTTC. This gives the protein CASSLGGTGSHEQYF.

The DNA for the CDR3 is TGTGCCACCAGCAGGCCCGGACACAAAAACACTGAAGCTTTCTTT. Amino acid sequence: CATSRPGHKNTEAFF. The V call is TRBV15, the J call TRBJ1-1; weak D call: TRBD1 (5 bases). The CDR3 runs 15 residues. Germline V gene lookup returns CDR1 LNHNV and CDR2 YYDKDF (reference sequence). V gave up 3 bases and J gave up 2 bases, with 13 bases separating them.